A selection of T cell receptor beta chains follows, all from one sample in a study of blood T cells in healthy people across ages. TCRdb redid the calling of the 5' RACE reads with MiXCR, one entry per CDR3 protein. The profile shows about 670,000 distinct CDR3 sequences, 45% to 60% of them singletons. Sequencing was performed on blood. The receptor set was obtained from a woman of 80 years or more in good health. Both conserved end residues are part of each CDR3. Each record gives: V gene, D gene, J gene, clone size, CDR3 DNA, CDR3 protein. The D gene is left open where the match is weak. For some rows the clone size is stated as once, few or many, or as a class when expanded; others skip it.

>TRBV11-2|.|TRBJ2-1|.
TGTGCCAGCAGCTTTACGGGGGCGCAGGGTAGCGGACAGTTCTTC
CASSFTGAQGSGQFF
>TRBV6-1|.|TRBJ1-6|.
TGTGCCAGCACGGAAGGAGTCGTGCGAGCTGGGTCACCCCTCCACTTT
CASTEGVVRAGSPLHF
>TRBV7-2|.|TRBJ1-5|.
TGTGCCAGCAGGCCCACAGCTGCTAGCAATCAGCCCCAGCATTTT
CASRPTAASNQPQHF
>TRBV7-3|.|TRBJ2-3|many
TGTGCCAGCAGCTCCACTGCTAGCGACACAGATACGCAGTATTTT
CASSSTASDTDTQYF
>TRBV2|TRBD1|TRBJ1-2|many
TGTGCCAGTGAGGGACAGGGCCCTGGCTATGGCTACACCTTC
CASEGQGPGYGYTF
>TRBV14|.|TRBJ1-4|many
TGTGCCAGCAGCCAGTGGTTTAGGTTCGCCGCCGAGTGGGGTGAAAAACTGTTTTTT
CASSQWFRFAAEWGEKLFF
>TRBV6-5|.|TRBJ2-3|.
TGTGCCAGCAGTTACCCGAAGATCCGGGAGAGATTAGGGGATACGCAGTATTTT
CASSYPKIRERLGDTQYF
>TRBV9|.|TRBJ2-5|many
TGTGCCAGCAGCGCCTACGCGGGGACCCAGTACTTC
CASSAYAGTQYF
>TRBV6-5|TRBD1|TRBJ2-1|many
TGTGCCAGCAGTTACGCACCCAGGGGGCTGGATGAGCAGTTCTTC
CASSYAPRGLDEQFF
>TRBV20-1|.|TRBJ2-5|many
TGCAGTGCTAGATCGGGAGTCCAAGAGACCCAGTACTTC
CSARSGVQETQYF
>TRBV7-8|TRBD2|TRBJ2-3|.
TGTGCCAGCAGCGCCAGACTAGCGGGTGGGGGAGATACGCAGTATTTT
CASSARLAGGGDTQYF
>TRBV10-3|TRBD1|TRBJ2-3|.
TGTGCCATCAGTGAGTCAGGCGGGACAGGGATAACAGATACGCAGTATTTT
CAISESGGTGITDTQYF
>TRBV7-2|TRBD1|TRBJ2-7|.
TGTGCCAGCAGCCACGGACAGGCCCCAATTGGCTCCTACGAGCAGTACTTC
CASSHGQAPIGSYEQYF
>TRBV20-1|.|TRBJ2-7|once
TGCAGTGCTAGATCCGGGACACAAAGCTCCTACGAGCAGTACTTC
CSARSGTQSSYEQYF
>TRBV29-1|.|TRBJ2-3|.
TGCAGCGTCCTCCCAGGGACATTATTCACAGATACGCAGTATTTT
CSVLPGTLFTDTQYF
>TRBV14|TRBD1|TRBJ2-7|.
TGTGCCAGCAGCCAAGTGACAGGGACCGAGCAGTACTTC
CASSQVTGTEQYF
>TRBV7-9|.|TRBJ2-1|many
TGTGCCAGCAGCCGTACAGGGTATGAGCAGTTCTTC
CASSRTGYEQFF
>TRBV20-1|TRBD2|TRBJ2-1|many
TGCAGTGCCCTATCCATCACGGGACTAGCGGGCTACAATGAGCAGTTCTTC
CSALSITGLAGYNEQFF
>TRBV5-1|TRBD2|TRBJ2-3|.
TGCGCCAGCAGCTTGAGACTAGCGTTGGGCACAGATACGCAGTATTTT
CASSLRLALGTDTQYF
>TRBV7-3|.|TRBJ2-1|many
TGTGCCAGCAGCTTAAGAGGGCAGACGGCTAACAATGAGCAGTTCTTC
CASSLRGQTANNEQFF
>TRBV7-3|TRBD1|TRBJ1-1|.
TGTGCCAGCAGCTTAATGGGACAGGGGGATACTGAAGCTTTCTTT
CASSLMGQGDTEAFF
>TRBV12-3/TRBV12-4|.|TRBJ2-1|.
TGTGCCAGCAGACCCCAAGGACCGTGCAATGAGCAGTTCTTC
CASRPQGPCNEQFF
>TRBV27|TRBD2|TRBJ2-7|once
TGTGCCAGCACTAGCCGGGAACTAGCGGGGGGCAACAATGAGCAGTACTTC
CASTSRELAGGNNEQYF
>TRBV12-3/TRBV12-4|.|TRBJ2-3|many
TGTGCCAGCAGAGCCTCGGGAATCAACACAGATACGCAGTATTTT
CASRASGINTDTQYF
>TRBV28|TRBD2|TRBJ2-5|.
TGTGCCAGCAGCCCCCCCGTAGCGGGAGTAAATGCTTTGTCACTGATCCCCGGGCAGTACTTC
CASSPPVAGVNALSLIPGQYF
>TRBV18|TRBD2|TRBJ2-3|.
TGTGCCAGCTCACCCAACATCCTCCGCCGGGGGGGCACAGATACGCAGTATTTT
CASSPNILRRGGTDTQYF